This TCR beta chain was observed in a study of vaccination and CD4 T cells after COVID-19 (dated by TCRdb to between 2020 and 2023). Some background on the complete study: Convalescent patients had a positive SARS-CoV-2 result on nasal swab PCR, and of these patients, fewer than ten had mild disease and one had severe disease. The convalescent cohort comprised six males and four females, including two Hispanic individuals, seven Caucasians, two Asians and one multiracial person. Participants got two doses of the Pfizer-BioNTech BNT162b2 vaccine (n=8) or two doses of the Moderna mRNA-1273 vaccine (n=2). Post-COVID blood samples from convalescent patients were collected a median of around 100 days after diagnosis, with a range of roughly 30 to 161 days. Post-vaccine blood samples were taken a median of around 68 days after the second vaccine dose, with a range of roughly 13 to 250 days. For stimulating the cultures, overlapping spike peptide pools were used, derived from SARS-CoV-2 as well as from the common cold coronaviruses HCoV-NL63, HCoV-OC43 and HCoV-229E. In control cultures, a CEFX viral epitope pool was used as positive control, an HIV-1 Nef peptide pool was used as negative control, or no peptide was added. In ten to eleven COVID-19 convalescent patients and a few infection-naive healthy vaccine recipients, researchers compared the spike-specific CD4+ TCR repertoire from before mRNA vaccination with the repertoire from after.

The paper as a whole reports these results and caveats: The median count of SARS-CoV-2-reactive clonotypes went up from roughly 21 after infection to about 41 after vaccination, although the change was not significant. In convalescent patients, a median approximately 86% of post-vaccine SARS-CoV-2-reactive clones were detected only after vaccination, and vaccine-specific priming was suggested by this finding. In convalescent patients, nearly all vaccine-specific clones (304 of 307) were found to be mono-reactive for SARS-CoV-2 spike rather than cross-reactive with common cold coronaviruses. The study included relatively few convalescent patients and did not analyze early timepoints after natural infection.

The treatment or condition label here, explained by the study, means: roughly ten-day PBMC culture with coronavirus spike peptide pools or control peptides (ViraFEST assay). The ViraFEST assay was used in the study, in which antigen-specific T cells were expanded with peptide pools and expanded clonotypes were subsequently identified by TCR sequencing. The convalescent patients' positive SARS-CoV-2 PCR tests fell between March and December 2020, which was before the Alpha, Beta and Delta variants emerged in the United States. About 1.8 million PBMCs per well were cultured in IMDM with approximately 4.9% human AB serum and approximately 9.8 IU/ml IL-2, plus 10 ug/ml peptide pools. Half of the culture medium was replaced with fresh IL-2-containing medium on days 3 and 7. Once the cells had been in culture for about 10 days, the EasySep CD4+ T cell isolation kit was used to isolate CD4+ T cells by negative selection. PBMCs were separated from whole blood using Ficoll-Paque Plus gradient centrifugation and then either used fresh or cryopreserved at -140C. In general, triplicate wells were set up for every culture condition.

Reading from cysteine to phenylalanine, the CDR3 counts 16 amino acids. Just the 48-base CDR3 DNA is kept, in frame starting at base 1. From the germline V gene, CDR1 is MDHEN and CDR2 is SYDVKM. Clipping removes 3 bases from V and 3 bases from J, with 9 as the unmatched junction base count. The library was built by means of PCR. DNA from cultured CD4+ T cells underwent TCR sequencing with the Oncomine TCR Beta short-read assay at the Johns Hopkins FTIC core. The QIAamp micro DNA kit was used to extract genomic DNA from the cultured CD4+ T cells. Oncomine TCR Beta libraries from cultured CD4+ T cells were pooled with unique dual indexes and sequenced on an Illumina iSeq 100. On the authors' methods: Non-productive sequences were removed, and CDR3s not starting with C, not ending with F or W, or shorter than 7 amino acids were discarded. The MANAFEST web application was used to identify antigen-specific clonotypes by comparing peptide-stimulated wells against reference wells and other culture wells. For a clone to be called positive, the clone needed an FDR below 0.05, an odds ratio above 5, and a productive frequency above 0.1% in at least two of three replicate wells. Clonotypes that were significantly expanded in both SARS-CoV-2 spike wells and at least one common cold coronavirus spike condition were defined as cross-reactive. Similarity between CDR3 sequences was evaluated in R version 3.6.1 using Levenshtein distances (stringdist) and unrooted phylogenetic trees (ape). TCRdb handled the public reads itself, with Q25 trimming in fastp and clone calling in MiXCR, and kept productive beta chains. Every distinct CDR3 protein forms one entry, paired with its most common genes and DNA. The V and J calls, along with clone size, are taken from TCRdb and not from the paper's own processing. The sample records just over 15,000 distinct CDR3 sequences, 65% to 80% of which are singletons. The top ten clonotypes cover around a sixth of the sample.

Regarding this clonotype: Its antigen specificity is not known. No base-level quality is on record; no much larger clone is a single base apart.

The chain couples TRBV28 to TRBJ1-1, and TRBD1 matches 8 of the central bases. The receptor was isolated from a human donor who had recovered from COVID-19. The sequenced material came from CD4+ T cells from blood, cultured in vitro. The CDR3 amino acid sequence is: CASSFSPGQGDTEAFF. At the DNA level, the sequence is TGTGCCAGCAGTTTCTCACCTGGACAGGGCGACACTGAAGCTTTCTTT. Reference TRBV28 and TRBJ1-1 proteins supply the regions before and after the CDR3; the full variable domain is: DVKVTQSSRYLVKRTGEKVFLECVQDMDHENMFWYRQDPGLGLRLIYFSYDVKMKEKGDIPEGYSVSREKKERFSLILESASTNQTSMYLCASSFSPGQGDTEAFFGQGTRLTVV.